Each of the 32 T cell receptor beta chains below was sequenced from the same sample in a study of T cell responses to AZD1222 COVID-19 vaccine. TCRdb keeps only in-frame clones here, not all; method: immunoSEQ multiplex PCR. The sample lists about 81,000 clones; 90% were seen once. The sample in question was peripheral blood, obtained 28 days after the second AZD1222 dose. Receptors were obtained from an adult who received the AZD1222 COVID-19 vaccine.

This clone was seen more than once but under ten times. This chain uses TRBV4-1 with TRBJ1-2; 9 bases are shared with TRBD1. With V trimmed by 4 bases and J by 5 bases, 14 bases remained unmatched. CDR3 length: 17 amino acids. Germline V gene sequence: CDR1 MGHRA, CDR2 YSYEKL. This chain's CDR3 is CASSPSAQRTGEYGYTF. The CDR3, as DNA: TGCGCCAGCAGCCCATCAGCACAGAGGACAGGGGAATATGGCTACACCTTC.

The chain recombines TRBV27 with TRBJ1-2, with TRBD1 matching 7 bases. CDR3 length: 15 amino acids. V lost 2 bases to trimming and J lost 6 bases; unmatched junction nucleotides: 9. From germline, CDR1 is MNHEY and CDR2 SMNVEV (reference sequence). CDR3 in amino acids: CASSLVGPTGDGYTF. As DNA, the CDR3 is TGTGCCAGCAGTTTAGTTGGCCCTACAGGGGATGGCTACACCTTC.

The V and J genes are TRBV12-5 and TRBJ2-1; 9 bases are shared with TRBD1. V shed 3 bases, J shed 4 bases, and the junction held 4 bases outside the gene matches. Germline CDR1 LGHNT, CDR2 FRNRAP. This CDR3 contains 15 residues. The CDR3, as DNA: TGTGCTAGTGGTTTCCGACAGGGGGGTTACAATGAGCAGTTCTTC. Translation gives CASGFRQGGYNEQFF.

The CDR3 bases are TGTGCCAGTAGTATAGGTAACAGACAGAACACTGAAGCTTTCTTT. This translates into CASSIGNRQNTEAFF. The J gene is TRBJ1-1, the V gene TRBV19; no definite D call. V was trimmed by 1 base and J by 1 base, leaving 10 bases between them. Per germline, CDR1 LNHDA and CDR2 SQIVND (reference sequence). This CDR3 contains 15 residues. Full variable domain (rest looked up from reference TRBV19 and TRBJ1-1): DGGITQSPKYLFRKEGQNVTLSCEQNLNHDAMYWYRQDPGQGLRLIYYSQIVNDFQKGDIAEGYSVSREKKESFPLTVTSAQKNPTAFYLCASSIGNRQNTEAFFGQGTRLTVV.

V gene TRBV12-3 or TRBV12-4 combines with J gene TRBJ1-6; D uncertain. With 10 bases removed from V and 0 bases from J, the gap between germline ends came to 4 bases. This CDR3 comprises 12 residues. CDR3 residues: CATSSYNSPLHF. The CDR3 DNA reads TGTGCCACGAGCTCCTATAATTCACCCCTCCACTTT.

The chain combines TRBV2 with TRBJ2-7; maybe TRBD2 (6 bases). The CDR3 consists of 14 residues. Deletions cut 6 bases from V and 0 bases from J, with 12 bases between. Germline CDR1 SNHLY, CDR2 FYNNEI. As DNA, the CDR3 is TGTGCCAGCAGGGCCGGGGGTAGCTCCTACGAGCAGTACTTC. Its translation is CASRAGGSSYEQYF. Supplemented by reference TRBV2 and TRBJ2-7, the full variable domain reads EPEVTQTPSHQVTQMGQEVILRCVPISNHLYFYWYRQILGQKVEFLVSFYNNEISEKSEIFDDQFSVERPDGSNFTLKIRSTKLEDSAMYFCASRAGGSSYEQYFGPGTRLTVT.

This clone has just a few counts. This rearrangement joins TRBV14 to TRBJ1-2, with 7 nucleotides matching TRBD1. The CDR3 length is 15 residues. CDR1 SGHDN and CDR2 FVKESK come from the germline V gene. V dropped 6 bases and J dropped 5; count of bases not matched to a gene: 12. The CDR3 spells CASRRTGATEYGYTF. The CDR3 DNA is TGTGCCAGCAGGCGAACAGGGGCAACGGAATATGGCTACACCTTC.

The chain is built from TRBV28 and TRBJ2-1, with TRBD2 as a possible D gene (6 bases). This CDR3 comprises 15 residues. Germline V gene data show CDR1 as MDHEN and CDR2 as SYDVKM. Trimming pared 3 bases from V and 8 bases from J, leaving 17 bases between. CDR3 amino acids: CASSFGGSGRDEQFF. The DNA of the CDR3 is TGTGCCAGCAGTTTCGGGGGATCCGGTAGGGATGAGCAGTTCTTC.

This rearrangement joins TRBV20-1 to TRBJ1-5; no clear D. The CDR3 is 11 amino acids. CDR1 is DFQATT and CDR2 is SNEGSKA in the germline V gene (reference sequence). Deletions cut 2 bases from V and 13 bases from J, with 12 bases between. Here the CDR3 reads CSARRPPGQHF. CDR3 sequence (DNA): TGCAGTGCTAGAAGACCACCGGGACAGCATTTT.

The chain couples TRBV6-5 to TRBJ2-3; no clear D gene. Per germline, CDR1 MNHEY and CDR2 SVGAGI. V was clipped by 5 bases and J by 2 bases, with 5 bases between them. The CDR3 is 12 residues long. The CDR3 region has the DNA TGTGCCAGCAGTAGCCTCACAGATACGCAGTATTTT. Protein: CASSSLTDTQYF.

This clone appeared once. CDR3 loop: CASSRSLARNEQFF. CDR3 DNA sequence: TGTGCCAGTAGTAGGAGTCTAGCGCGGAATGAGCAGTTCTTC. The chain carries TRBV19 and TRBJ2-1, with TRBD2 as a possible D gene (6 bases). Germline CDR1 reads LNHDA; CDR2 reads SQIVND (reference sequence). Trimming left V 4 bases short and J 7 bases short, with 14 bases between. CDR3 length: 14 residues.

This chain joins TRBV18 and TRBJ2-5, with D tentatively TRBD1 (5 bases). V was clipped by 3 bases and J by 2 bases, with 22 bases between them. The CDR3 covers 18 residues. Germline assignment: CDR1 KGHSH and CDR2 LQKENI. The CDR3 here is CASSPQRQKIPQQETQYF. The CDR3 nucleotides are TGTGCCAGCTCACCGCAACGACAGAAAATACCTCAGCAAGAGACCCAGTACTTC.

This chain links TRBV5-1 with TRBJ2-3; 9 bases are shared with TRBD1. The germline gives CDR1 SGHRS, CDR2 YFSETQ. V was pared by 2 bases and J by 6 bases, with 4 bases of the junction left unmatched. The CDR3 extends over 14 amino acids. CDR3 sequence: CASSFGTGKDTQYF. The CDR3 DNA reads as TGCGCCAGCAGCTTTGGGACAGGGAAGGATACGCAGTATTTT.

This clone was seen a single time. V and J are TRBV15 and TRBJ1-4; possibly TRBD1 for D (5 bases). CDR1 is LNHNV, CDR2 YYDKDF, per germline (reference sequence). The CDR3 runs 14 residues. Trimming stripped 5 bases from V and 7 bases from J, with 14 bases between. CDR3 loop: CATSASPGGEKLFF. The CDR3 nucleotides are TGTGCCACCAGCGCCTCGCCCGGGGGTGAAAAACTGTTTTTT.

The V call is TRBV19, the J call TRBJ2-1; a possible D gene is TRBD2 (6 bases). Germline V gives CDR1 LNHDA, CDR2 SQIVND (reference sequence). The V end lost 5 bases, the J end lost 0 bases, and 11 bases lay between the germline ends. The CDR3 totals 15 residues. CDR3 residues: CASSQSSGSYNEQFF. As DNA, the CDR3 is TGTGCCAGTAGTCAGAGTAGCGGCTCCTACAATGAGCAGTTCTTC. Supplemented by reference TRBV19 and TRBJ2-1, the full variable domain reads DGGITQSPKYLFRKEGQNVTLSCEQNLNHDAMYWYRQDPGQGLRLIYYSQIVNDFQKGDIAEGYSVSREKKESFPLTVTSAQKNPTAFYLCASSQSSGSYNEQFFGPGTRLTVL.

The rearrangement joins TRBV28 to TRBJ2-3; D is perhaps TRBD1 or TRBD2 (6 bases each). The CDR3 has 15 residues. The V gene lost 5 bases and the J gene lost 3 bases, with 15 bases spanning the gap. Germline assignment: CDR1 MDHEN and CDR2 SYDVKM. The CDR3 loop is CASSPPRGATDTQYF. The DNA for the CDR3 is TGTGCCAGCAGTCCCCCGAGGGGGGCAACAGATACGCAGTATTTT. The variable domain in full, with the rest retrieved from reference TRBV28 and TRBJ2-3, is DVKVTQSSRYLVKRTGEKVFLECVQDMDHENMFWYRQDPGLGLRLIYFSYDVKMKEKGDIPEGYSVSREKKERFSLILESASTNQTSMYLCASSPPRGATDTQYFGPGTRLTVL.

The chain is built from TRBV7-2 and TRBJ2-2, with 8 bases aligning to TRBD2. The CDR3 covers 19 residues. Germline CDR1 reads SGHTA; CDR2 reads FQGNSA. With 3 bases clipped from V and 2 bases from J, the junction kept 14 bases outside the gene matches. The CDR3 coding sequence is TGTGCCAGCAGCTTCCGTGGCGGGGGGTTCTCTACCAACACCGGGGAGCTGTTTTTT. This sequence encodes CASSFRGGGFSTNTGELFF.

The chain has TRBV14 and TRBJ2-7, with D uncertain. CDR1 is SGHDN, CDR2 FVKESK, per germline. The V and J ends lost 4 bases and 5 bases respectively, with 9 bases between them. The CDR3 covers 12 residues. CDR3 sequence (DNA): TGTGCCAGCAGCCCATATAGGCACGAGCAGTACTTC. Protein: CASSPYRHEQYF.

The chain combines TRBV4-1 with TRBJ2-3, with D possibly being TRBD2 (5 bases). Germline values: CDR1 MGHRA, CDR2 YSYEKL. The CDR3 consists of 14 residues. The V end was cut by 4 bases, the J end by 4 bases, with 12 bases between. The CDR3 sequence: CASSPLLGPDTQYF. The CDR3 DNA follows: TGCGCCAGCAGCCCCCTACTAGGCCCAGATACGCAGTATTTT.

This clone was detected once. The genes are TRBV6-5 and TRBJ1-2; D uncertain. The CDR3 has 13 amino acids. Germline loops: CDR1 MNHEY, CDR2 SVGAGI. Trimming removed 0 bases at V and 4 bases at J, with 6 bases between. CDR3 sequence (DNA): TGTGCCAGCAGTTACTCGAACGGCTATGGCTACACCTTC. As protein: CASSYSNGYGYTF.

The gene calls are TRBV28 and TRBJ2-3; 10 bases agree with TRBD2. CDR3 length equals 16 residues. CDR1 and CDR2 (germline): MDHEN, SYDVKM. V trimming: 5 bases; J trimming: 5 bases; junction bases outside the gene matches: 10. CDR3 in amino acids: CASSTQERGGLDTQYF. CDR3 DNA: TGTGCCAGCAGTACCCAGGAGCGGGGGGGTCTAGATACGCAGTATTTT.

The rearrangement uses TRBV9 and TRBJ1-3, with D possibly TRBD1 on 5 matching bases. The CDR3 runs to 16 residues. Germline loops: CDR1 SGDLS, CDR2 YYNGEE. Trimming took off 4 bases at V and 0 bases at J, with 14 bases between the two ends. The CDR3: CASSSRVEGSGNTIYF. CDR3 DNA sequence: TGTGCCAGCAGCTCCAGGGTAGAGGGCTCTGGAAACACCATATATTTT.

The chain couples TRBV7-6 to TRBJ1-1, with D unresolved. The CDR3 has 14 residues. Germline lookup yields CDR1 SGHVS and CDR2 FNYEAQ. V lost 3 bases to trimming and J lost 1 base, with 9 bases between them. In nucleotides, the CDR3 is TGTGCCAGCAGCTTTCCCACGGGGAACACTGAAGCTTTCTTT. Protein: CASSFPTGNTEAFF.

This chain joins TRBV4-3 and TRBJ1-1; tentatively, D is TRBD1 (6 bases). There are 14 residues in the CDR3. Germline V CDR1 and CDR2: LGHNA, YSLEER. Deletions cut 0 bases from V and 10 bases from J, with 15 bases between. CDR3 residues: CASSQDSGGIGAFF. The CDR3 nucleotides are TGCGCCAGCAGCCAAGATAGTGGGGGCATCGGAGCTTTCTTT.

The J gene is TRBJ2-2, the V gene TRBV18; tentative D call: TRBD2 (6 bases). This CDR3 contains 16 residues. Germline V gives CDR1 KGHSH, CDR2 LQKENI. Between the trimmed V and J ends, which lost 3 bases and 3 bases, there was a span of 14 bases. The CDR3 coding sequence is TGTGCCAGCTCACCTGTTGCGGGGCGCGACACCGGGGAGCTGTTTTTT. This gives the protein CASSPVAGRDTGELFF.

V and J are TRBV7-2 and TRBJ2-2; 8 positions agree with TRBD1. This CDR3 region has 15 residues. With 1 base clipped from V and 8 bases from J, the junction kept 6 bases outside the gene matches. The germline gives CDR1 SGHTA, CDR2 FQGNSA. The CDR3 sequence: CASSLGTGIGGELFF. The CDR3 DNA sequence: TGTGCCAGCAGCTTAGGGACAGGGATAGGGGGGGAGCTGTTTTTT. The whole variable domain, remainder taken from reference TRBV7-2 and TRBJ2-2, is GAGVSQSPSNKVTEKGKDVELRCDPISGHTALYWYRQSLGQGLEFLIYFQGNSAPDKSGLPSDRFSAERTGGSVSTLTIQRTQQEDSAVYLCASSLGTGIGGELFFGEGSRLTVL.

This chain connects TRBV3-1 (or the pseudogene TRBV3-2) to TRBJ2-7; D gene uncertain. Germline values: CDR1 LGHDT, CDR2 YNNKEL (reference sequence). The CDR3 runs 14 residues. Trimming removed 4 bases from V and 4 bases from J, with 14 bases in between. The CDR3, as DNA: TGTGCCAGCAGCCTAGCTGGACCGGATTACGAGCAGTACTTC. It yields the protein CASSLAGPDYEQYF.

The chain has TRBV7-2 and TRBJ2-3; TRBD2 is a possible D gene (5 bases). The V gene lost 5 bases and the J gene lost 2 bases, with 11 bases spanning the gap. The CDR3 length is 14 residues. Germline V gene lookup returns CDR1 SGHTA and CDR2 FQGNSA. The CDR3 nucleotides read TGTGCCAGCAGCCCTGGACTGTCCACAGATACGCAGTATTTT. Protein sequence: CASSPGLSTDTQYF.

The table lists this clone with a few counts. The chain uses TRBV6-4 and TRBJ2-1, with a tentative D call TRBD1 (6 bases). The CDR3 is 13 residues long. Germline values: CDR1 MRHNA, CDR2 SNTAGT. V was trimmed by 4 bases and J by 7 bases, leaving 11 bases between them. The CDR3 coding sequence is TGTGCCAGCAGTGGGGAGAGGGGGAATGAGCAGTTCTTC. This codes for CASSGERGNEQFF.

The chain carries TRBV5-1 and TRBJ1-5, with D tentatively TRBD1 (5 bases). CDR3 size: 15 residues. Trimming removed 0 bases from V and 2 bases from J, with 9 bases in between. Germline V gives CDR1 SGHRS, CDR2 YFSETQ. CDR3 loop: CASSLAGVGNQPQHF. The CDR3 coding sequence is TGCGCCAGCAGCTTGGCGGGGGTGGGCAATCAGCCCCAGCATTTT.

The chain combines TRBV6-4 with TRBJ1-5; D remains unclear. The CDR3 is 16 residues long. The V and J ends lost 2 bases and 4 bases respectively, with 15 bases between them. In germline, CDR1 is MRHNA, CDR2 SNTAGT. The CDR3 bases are TGTGCCAGCAGTGACAGGGCCCCTGTTGTGAATCAGCCCCAGCATTTT. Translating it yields CASSDRAPVVNQPQHF.

The CDR3 protein is CASTTDRARENTIYF. The CDR3 nucleotides read TGTGCCAGCACCACCGACAGGGCAAGAGAAAACACCATATATTTT. The V call is TRBV6-5, the J call TRBJ1-3; 7 bases match TRBD1. The CDR3 is 15 amino acids. V shed 7 bases and J 6 bases; nucleotides not matched to a gene: 12. Germline CDR1 is MNHEY and CDR2 is SVGAGI.